The TCR beta chain under discussion was sequenced for a study of blood T cells in healthy people across ages. This CDR3 contains 15 residues. The germline V gene encodes CDR1 SEHNR and CDR2 FQNEAQ (reference sequence). Trimming took off 5 bases at V and 9 bases at J, with 20 bases between the two ends. This clonotype appeared many times. Primers used in a second PCR of about 6 to 11 cycles were a sample-barcoded 5' primer and a J-beta primer mix. TCRdb re-called the 5' RACE reads through MiXCR, storing one row per CDR3 protein. The sample has 800,000 to 950,000 distinct CDR3 sequences, approximately 35% seen once.

The source material was blood. This sequence originates from a young man in good health. This rearrangement joins TRBV7-9 to TRBJ2-1; D is unresolved. CDR3 DNA sequence: TGTGCCAGCAGCACGACATCGCCCAGGCCCCCTGAGCAGTTCTTC. Encoded protein: CASSTTSPRPPEQFF. Based on the CDR3 plus reference TRBV7-9 and TRBJ2-1, the full variable domain is DTGVSQNPRHKITKRGQNVTFRCDPISEHNRLYWYRQTLGQGPEFLTYFQNEAQLEKSRLLSDRFSAERPKGSFSTLEIQRTEQGDSAMYLCASSTTSPRPPEQFFGPGTRLTVL.